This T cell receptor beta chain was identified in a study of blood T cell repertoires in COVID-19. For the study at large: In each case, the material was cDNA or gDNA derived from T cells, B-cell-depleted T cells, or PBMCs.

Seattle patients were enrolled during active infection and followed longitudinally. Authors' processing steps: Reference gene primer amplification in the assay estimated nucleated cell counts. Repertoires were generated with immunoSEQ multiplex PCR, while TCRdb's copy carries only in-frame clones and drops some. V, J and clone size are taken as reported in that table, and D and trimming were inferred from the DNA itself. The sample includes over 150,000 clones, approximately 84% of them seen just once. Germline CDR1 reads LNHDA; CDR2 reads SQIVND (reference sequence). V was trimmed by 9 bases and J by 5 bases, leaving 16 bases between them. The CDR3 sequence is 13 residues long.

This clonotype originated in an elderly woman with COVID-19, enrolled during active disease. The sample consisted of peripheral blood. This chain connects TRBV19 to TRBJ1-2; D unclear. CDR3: CASKRSQNYGYTF. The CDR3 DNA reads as TGTGCCAGCAAACGGAGTCAGAATTATGGCTACACCTTC.